This T cell receptor beta chain was sequenced in a study of T cell repertoires in cytomegalovirus infection. About the study: Evidence of both CMV infection and a matching HLA type came from public TCR beta signatures. Study-wide results and limits: CMV-specific TCR beta clonotypes restricted by HLA-C were the ones dominating the ex vivo response. Identification of carriers of CMV plus the relevant HLA was achieved through cumulative public TCR beta family frequency.

Trimming removed 0 bases from V and 0 bases from J, with 15 bases in between. Germline V gene sequence: CDR1 LGHNA, CDR2 YSLEER. The length of the CDR3 is 18 residues. This clonotype was recorded at least ten times. Its antigen is unknown. TCRdb fed the reads into MiXCR, producing one record per CDR3 protein. The repertoire holds hundreds of thousands of distinct CDR3 sequences, with roughly a sixth as singletons. Sequenced input: PBMCs. The clonotype originates from a human donor in good health (CMV status not recorded). Some clones in this sample may be carry-over from other donors' samples. The chain links TRBV4-3 to TRBJ1-3; D gene uncertain. CDR3 loop: CASSQDLSSASSGNTIYF. The CDR3 DNA is TGCGCCAGCAGCCAAGATCTGAGTTCGGCGAGCTCTGGAAACACCATATATTTT.